These 4 T cell receptor beta chains were all obtained from the same sample, sequenced in a study of CD8 T cell repertoires and HIV-1 epitope variants. The assay was immunoSEQ multiplex PCR, and TCRdb's table has in-frame clones only and misses some. The sample carries roughly 5,700 clones, approximately 68% recorded once. No antigens are known for them. Material: cultured CD8+ T cells derived from PBMCs. Receptors were obtained from a male donor with HIV.

V usage is TRBV7-9 and J usage is TRBJ1-2; D might be TRBD1 (5 bases). The V end lost 3 bases, the J end lost 2 bases, and 7 bases lay between the germline ends. There are 13 residues in the CDR3. The germline V gene has CDR1 SEHNR and CDR2 FQNEAQ (reference sequence). This chain's CDR3 is CASSLGLNYGYTF. DNA for the CDR3: TGTGCCAGCAGCTTGGGGCTGAACTATGGCTACACCTTC.

The sample holds a few counts of this clone. This chain connects TRBV19 to TRBJ1-1; D may be TRBD1 (5 bases). CDR3 size: 13 residues. Per germline, CDR1 LNHDA and CDR2 SQIVND (reference sequence). Trimming cost V 2 bases and J 6 bases, with 10 bases left between them. CDR3 nucleotide sequence: TGTGCCAGTAGTATAACCGGGGACTCTGAAGCTTTCTTT. It is translated as CASSITGDSEAFF.

This chain joins TRBV4-1 and TRBJ2-2; 7 bases fit TRBD2. Germline trimming cut 0 bases from V and 5 bases from J; bases unmatched to any gene: 6. Germline assignment: CDR1 MGHRA and CDR2 YSYEKL. This CDR3 contains 16 residues. In DNA, the CDR3 is TGCGCCAGCAGCCAAGAAGCGGGAAGTGTAACCGGGGAGCTGTTTTTT. Translation gives CASSQEAGSVTGELFF.

The J gene is TRBJ2-7, the V gene TRBV19; a weak D match, TRBD2 (6 bases). With 5 bases removed from V and 3 bases from J, the gap between germline ends came to 11 bases. The germline CDR1 and CDR2 sequences are LNHDA and SQIVND (reference sequence). This CDR3 contains 13 residues. The CDR3 spells CASSEDYNYEQYF. The CDR3 DNA follows: TGTGCCAGTAGTGAGGACTATAACTACGAGCAGTACTTC.